These T cell receptor beta chains were read from a single sample in a study. TCRdb independently ran MiXCR on the 5' RACE reads; one entry per CDR3 protein. The sample records over 6,500 distinct CDR3 sequences, 45% to 65% being singletons. The specimen sequenced was naive CD4+ T cells sorted from a lymph node. The origin of the receptors is a female donor with breast cancer. Both conserved end residues are part of each CDR3. The order of the fields is V gene, J gene, D gene, clone size, CDR3 protein, CDR3 DNA. D genes are given only for firm matches. Clone sizes are given selectively: once, few, many, or a class where the clone is expanded.

V gene: TRBV20-1
J gene: TRBJ1-5
D gene: .
clone size: once
CDR3 protein: CSAGGGQGPSGEPQHF
CDR3 DNA: TGCAGCGCGGGGGGGGGCCAGGGCCCCTCCGGGGAGCCCCAGCATTTT

V gene: TRBV12-3/TRBV12-4
J gene: TRBJ1-2
D gene: TRBD1
clone size: few
CDR3 protein: CASSPGQGDGYTF
CDR3 DNA: TGTGCCAGCAGCCCGGGACAGGGGGATGGCTACACCTTC

V gene: TRBV7-6
J gene: TRBJ2-2
D gene: .
clone size: .
CDR3 protein: CASSLEGNTGELFF
CDR3 DNA: TGTGCCAGCAGCTTAGAGGGAAACACCGGGGAGCTGTTTTTT

V gene: TRBV10-3
J gene: TRBJ2-3
D gene: TRBD1
clone size: few
CDR3 protein: CAISDPTGIGDTQYF
CDR3 DNA: TGTGCCATCAGTGACCCGACAGGGATCGGAGATACGCAGTATTTT

V gene: TRBV7-2
J gene: TRBJ1-2
D gene: .
clone size: large
CDR3 protein: CASSTDTSYGYTF
CDR3 DNA: TGTGCCAGCAGCACGGACACATCCTATGGCTACACCTTC

V gene: TRBV20-1
J gene: TRBJ1-3
D gene: .
clone size: .
CDR3 protein: CSAREGYSGNTIYF
CDR3 DNA: TGCAGTGCTAGAGAAGGCTACTCTGGAAACACCATATATTTT

V gene: TRBV5-6
J gene: TRBJ2-3
D gene: TRBD2
clone size: few
CDR3 protein: CASSFSGSTDTQYF
CDR3 DNA: TGTGCCAGCAGCTTTAGCGGGAGCACAGATACGCAGTATTTT

V gene: TRBV4-2
J gene: TRBJ2-1
D gene: TRBD2
clone size: once
CDR3 protein: CASSLLLRGTNGTNEQFF
CDR3 DNA: TGTGCCAGCAGCCTCCTACTAAGAGGGACTAACGGGACCAATGAGCAGTTCTTC

V gene: TRBV7-3
J gene: TRBJ2-3
D gene: .
clone size: medium-sized
CDR3 protein: CASSLGATDTQYF
CDR3 DNA: TGTGCCAGCAGCCTTGGAGCCACAGATACGCAGTATTTT

V gene: TRBV5-1
J gene: TRBJ1-5
D gene: TRBD1
clone size: .
CDR3 protein: CASSPGTETNQPQHF
CDR3 DNA: TGCGCCAGCAGCCCCGGGACAGAGACTAATCAGCCCCAGCATTTT

V gene: TRBV9
J gene: TRBJ1-1
D gene: .
clone size: once
CDR3 protein: CASSVEGNRAFF
CDR3 DNA: TGTGCCAGCAGCGTAGAAGGGAATAGAGCTTTCTTT

V gene: TRBV20-1
J gene: TRBJ2-7
D gene: .
clone size: few
CDR3 protein: CSARAPSKNEQYF
CDR3 DNA: TGCAGTGCTAGAGCCCCCTCGAAGAACGAGCAGTACTTC

V gene: TRBV5-1
J gene: TRBJ1-2
D gene: .
clone size: .
CDR3 protein: CASSSESGDGYTF
CDR3 DNA: TGCGCCAGCAGCTCTGAGTCGGGGGACGGCTACACCTTC

V gene: TRBV4-2
J gene: TRBJ1-5
D gene: TRBD1
clone size: .
CDR3 protein: CASSQVFGQGTGSSQPQHF
CDR3 DNA: TGTGCCAGCAGCCAAGTGTTTGGACAGGGGACCGGTTCGTCCCAGCCCCAGCATTTT

V gene: TRBV7-2
J gene: TRBJ2-2
D gene: .
clone size: few
CDR3 protein: CASSLNPPGIPTGELFF
CDR3 DNA: TGTGCCAGCAGCCTAAACCCTCCGGGGATCCCCACCGGGGAGCTGTTTTTT

V gene: TRBV5-1
J gene: TRBJ2-5
D gene: TRBD1
clone size: .
CDR3 protein: CASRTAQGLETQYF
CDR3 DNA: TGCGCCAGCCGAACCGCACAGGGGTTAGAGACCCAGTACTTC

V gene: TRBV28
J gene: TRBJ1-5
D gene: .
clone size: once
CDR3 protein: CASTRGRDQPQHF
CDR3 DNA: TGTGCCAGCACGCGGGGCCGGGATCAGCCCCAGCATTTT

V gene: TRBV7-3
J gene: TRBJ1-2
D gene: .
clone size: few
CDR3 protein: CASSLTGRSGYTF
CDR3 DNA: TGTGCCAGCAGCCTTACAGGGAGGTCGGGCTACACCTTC

V gene: TRBV5-1
J gene: TRBJ1-1
D gene: TRBD1
clone size: .
CDR3 protein: CASSAGQGGNTEAFF
CDR3 DNA: TGCGCCAGCAGCGCCGGACAGGGAGGGAACACTGAAGCTTTCTTT

V gene: TRBV20-1
J gene: TRBJ1-2
D gene: .
clone size: .
CDR3 protein: CSASLEASRYTF
CDR3 DNA: TGCAGTGCTAGCTTGGAGGCATCTCGCTACACCTTC

V gene: TRBV12-3/TRBV12-4
J gene: TRBJ2-7
D gene: .
clone size: .
CDR3 protein: CAGSLGYEQYF
CDR3 DNA: TGTGCCGGCAGTTTAGGGTACGAGCAGTACTTC

V gene: TRBV5-1
J gene: TRBJ1-6
D gene: TRBD1
clone size: few
CDR3 protein: CASSLDGQGNNSPLHF
CDR3 DNA: TGCGCCAGCAGCTTGGATGGACAGGGCAATAATTCACCCCTCCACTTT

V gene: TRBV5-1
J gene: TRBJ2-5
D gene: .
clone size: .
CDR3 protein: CASSLESETQYF
CDR3 DNA: TGCGCCAGCAGCTTGGAGTCAGAGACCCAGTACTTC

V gene: TRBV29-1
J gene: TRBJ2-3
D gene: TRBD2
clone size: .
CDR3 protein: CSVGTSGRTDTQYF
CDR3 DNA: TGCAGCGTCGGGACTAGCGGGAGAACAGATACGCAGTATTTT

V gene: TRBV5-1
J gene: TRBJ2-5
D gene: .
clone size: .
CDR3 protein: CASSLVSGTKETQYF
CDR3 DNA: TGCGCCAGCAGCTTGGTTTCCGGGACAAAAGAGACCCAGTACTTC

V gene: TRBV15
J gene: TRBJ2-1
D gene: .
clone size: .
CDR3 protein: CATSRDPAGNEQFF
CDR3 DNA: TGTGCCACCAGCAGAGATCCAGCGGGCAATGAGCAGTTCTTC

V gene: TRBV20-1
J gene: TRBJ2-3
D gene: TRBD2
clone size: .
CDR3 protein: CSATGGFSADTQYF
CDR3 DNA: TGCAGTGCAACGGGGGGATTTTCGGCAGATACGCAGTATTTT

V gene: TRBV20-1
J gene: TRBJ2-7
D gene: TRBD2
clone size: few
CDR3 protein: CSAPGLGLAEQYF
CDR3 DNA: TGCAGTGCGCCCGGACTAGGCCTAGCCGAGCAGTACTTC

V gene: TRBV7-2
J gene: TRBJ1-2
D gene: .
clone size: once
CDR3 protein: CASSLGSANCGYTF
CDR3 DNA: TGTGCCAGCAGCTTAGGGTCAGCTAACTGTGGCTACACCTTC

V gene: TRBV5-1
J gene: TRBJ2-7
D gene: .
clone size: .
CDR3 protein: CASSLDVGEQYF
CDR3 DNA: TGCGCCAGCAGCTTGGATGTGGGAGAGCAGTACTTC

V gene: TRBV2
J gene: TRBJ2-7
D gene: .
clone size: once
CDR3 protein: CASRVQERLSYEQYF
CDR3 DNA: TGTGCCAGCAGAGTACAGGAGCGCCTGTCCTACGAGCAGTACTTC

V gene: TRBV10-2
J gene: TRBJ1-1
D gene: TRBD1
clone size: .
CDR3 protein: CASSYRGLDTEAFF
CDR3 DNA: TGCGCCAGCAGCTACAGGGGCTTGGACACTGAAGCTTTCTTT

V gene: TRBV4-1
J gene: TRBJ1-2
D gene: TRBD1
clone size: once
CDR3 protein: CASSQGQGAGGYTF
CDR3 DNA: TGCGCCAGCAGCCAGGGACAGGGGGCGGGCGGCTACACCTTC

V gene: TRBV12-3/TRBV12-4
J gene: TRBJ2-3
D gene: .
clone size: few
CDR3 protein: CASKGVAVGSDTQYF
CDR3 DNA: TGTGCCAGCAAAGGGGTAGCGGTAGGGTCGGATACGCAGTATTTT

V gene: TRBV4-1
J gene: TRBJ2-3
D gene: TRBD2
clone size: few
CDR3 protein: CASSQVASGRTTDTQYF
CDR3 DNA: TGCGCCAGCAGCCAAGTTGCTAGCGGGAGGACGACAGATACGCAGTATTTT

V gene: TRBV20-1
J gene: TRBJ1-6
D gene: .
clone size: .
CDR3 protein: CSATSSSYNSPLHF
CDR3 DNA: TGCAGTGCTACAAGCAGCTCCTATAATTCACCCCTCCACTTT

V gene: TRBV5-1
J gene: TRBJ2-7
D gene: .
clone size: .
CDR3 protein: CASSLAPGSYEQYF
CDR3 DNA: TGCGCCAGCAGCTTGGCCCCAGGCTCCTACGAGCAGTACTTC

V gene: TRBV3-1
J gene: TRBJ1-3
D gene: .
clone size: .
CDR3 protein: CASSQDTLAGNTIYF
CDR3 DNA: TGTGCCAGCAGCCAGGACACGCTGGCGGGAAACACCATATATTTT

V gene: TRBV24-1
J gene: TRBJ1-1
D gene: .
clone size: .
CDR3 protein: CATSAGTEAFF
CDR3 DNA: TGTGCCACCAGTGCAGGGACTGAAGCTTTCTTT

V gene: TRBV7-3
J gene: TRBJ2-1
D gene: TRBD2
clone size: .
CDR3 protein: CASSLTSSSGGNQFF
CDR3 DNA: TGTGCCAGCAGCTTAACGTCCTCTAGCGGGGGGAACCAGTTCTTC

V gene: TRBV5-1
J gene: TRBJ2-1
D gene: TRBD1
clone size: .
CDR3 protein: CASSLGTAKGEQFF
CDR3 DNA: TGCGCCAGCAGCTTAGGGACAGCGAAGGGTGAGCAGTTCTTC

V gene: TRBV20-1
J gene: TRBJ2-6
D gene: .
clone size: few
CDR3 protein: CSASKSRGGAGANVLTF
CDR3 DNA: TGCAGTGCTAGTAAGTCGAGGGGAGGAGCTGGGGCCAACGTCCTGACTTTC

V gene: TRBV4-2
J gene: TRBJ2-5
D gene: .
clone size: few
CDR3 protein: CASSQEQGTQYF
CDR3 DNA: TGTGCCAGCAGCCAAGAACAGGGGACCCAGTACTTC

V gene: TRBV5-1
J gene: TRBJ2-5
D gene: TRBD1
clone size: few
CDR3 protein: CASSLDRVRETQYF
CDR3 DNA: TGCGCCAGCAGCCTCGACAGGGTGCGGGAGACCCAGTACTTC

V gene: TRBV10-3
J gene: TRBJ1-6
D gene: TRBD1
clone size: .
CDR3 protein: CAISDQPGQSPLHF
CDR3 DNA: TGTGCCATCAGTGATCAACCGGGACAGTCACCCCTCCACTTT